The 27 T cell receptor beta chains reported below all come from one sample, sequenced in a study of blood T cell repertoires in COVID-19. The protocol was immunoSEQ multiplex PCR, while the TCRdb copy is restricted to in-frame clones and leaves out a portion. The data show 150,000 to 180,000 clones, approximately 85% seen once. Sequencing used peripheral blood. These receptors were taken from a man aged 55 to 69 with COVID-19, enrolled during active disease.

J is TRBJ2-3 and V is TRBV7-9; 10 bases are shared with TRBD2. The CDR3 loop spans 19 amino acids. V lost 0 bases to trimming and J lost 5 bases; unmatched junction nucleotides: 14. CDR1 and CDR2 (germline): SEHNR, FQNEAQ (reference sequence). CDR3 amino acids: CASSLAEGTSGGALDTQYF. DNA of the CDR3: TGTGCCAGCAGCTTAGCCGAGGGTACGAGCGGGGGGGCCTTAGATACGCAGTATTTT.

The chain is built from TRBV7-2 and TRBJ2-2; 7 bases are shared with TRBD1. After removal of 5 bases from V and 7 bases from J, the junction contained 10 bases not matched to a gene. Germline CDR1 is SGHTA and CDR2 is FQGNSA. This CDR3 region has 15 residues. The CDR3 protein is CASSNRQGWVGELFF. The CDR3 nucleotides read TGTGCCAGCAGCAATAGACAGGGTTGGGTCGGGGAGCTGTTTTTT.

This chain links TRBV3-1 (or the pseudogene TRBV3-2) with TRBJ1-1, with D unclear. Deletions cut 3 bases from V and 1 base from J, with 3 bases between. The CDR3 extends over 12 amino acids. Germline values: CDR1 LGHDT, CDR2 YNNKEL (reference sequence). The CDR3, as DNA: TGTGCCAGCAGCCACCAGAACACTGAAGCTTTCTTT. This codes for CASSHQNTEAFF.

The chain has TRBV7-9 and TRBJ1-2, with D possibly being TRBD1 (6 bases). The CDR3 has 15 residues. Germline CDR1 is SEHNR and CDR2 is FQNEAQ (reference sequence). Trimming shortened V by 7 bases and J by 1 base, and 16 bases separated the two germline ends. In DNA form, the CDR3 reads TGTGCCAGCACCAATGGGGGGGCCTTTAACTATGGCTACACCTTC. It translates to CASTNGGAFNYGYTF.

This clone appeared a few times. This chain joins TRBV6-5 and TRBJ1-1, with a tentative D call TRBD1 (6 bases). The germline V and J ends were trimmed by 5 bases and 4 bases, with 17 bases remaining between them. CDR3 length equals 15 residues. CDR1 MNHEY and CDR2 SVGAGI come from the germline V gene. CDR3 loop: CASSSSQGVITEAFF. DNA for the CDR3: TGTGCCAGCAGTAGCTCACAGGGTGTTATCACTGAAGCTTTCTTT.

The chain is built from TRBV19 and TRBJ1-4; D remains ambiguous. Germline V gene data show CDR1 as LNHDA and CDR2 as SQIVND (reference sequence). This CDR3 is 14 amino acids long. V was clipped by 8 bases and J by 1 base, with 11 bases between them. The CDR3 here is CASGRRETNEKLFF. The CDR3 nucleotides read TGTGCCAGTGGTCGCCGGGAAACTAATGAAAAACTGTTTTTT.

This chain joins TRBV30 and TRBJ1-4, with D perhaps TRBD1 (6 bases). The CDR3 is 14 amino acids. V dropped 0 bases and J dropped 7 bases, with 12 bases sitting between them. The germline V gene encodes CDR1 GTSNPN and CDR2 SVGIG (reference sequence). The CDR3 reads CAWSVGARGEKLFF. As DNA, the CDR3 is TGTGCCTGGAGTGTAGGGGCCAGGGGTGAAAAACTGTTTTTT.

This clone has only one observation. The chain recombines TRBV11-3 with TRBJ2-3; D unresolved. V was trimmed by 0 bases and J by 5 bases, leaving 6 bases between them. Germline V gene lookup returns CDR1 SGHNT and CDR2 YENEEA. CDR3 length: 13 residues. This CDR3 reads CASSLERRDTQYF. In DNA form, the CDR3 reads TGTGCCAGCAGCTTAGAGAGGCGAGATACGCAGTATTTT.

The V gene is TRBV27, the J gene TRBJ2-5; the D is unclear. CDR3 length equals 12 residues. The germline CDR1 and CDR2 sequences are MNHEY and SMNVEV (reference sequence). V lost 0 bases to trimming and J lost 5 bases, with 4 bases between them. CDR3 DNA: TGTGCCAGCAGTTTATCCGGGGAGACCCAGTACTTC. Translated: CASSLSGETQYF.

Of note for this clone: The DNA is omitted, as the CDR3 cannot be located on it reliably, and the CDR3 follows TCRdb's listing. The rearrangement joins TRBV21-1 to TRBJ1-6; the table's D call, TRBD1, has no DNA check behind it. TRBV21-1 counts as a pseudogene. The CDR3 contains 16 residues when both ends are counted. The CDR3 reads CAREKAGQYECSPLHF.

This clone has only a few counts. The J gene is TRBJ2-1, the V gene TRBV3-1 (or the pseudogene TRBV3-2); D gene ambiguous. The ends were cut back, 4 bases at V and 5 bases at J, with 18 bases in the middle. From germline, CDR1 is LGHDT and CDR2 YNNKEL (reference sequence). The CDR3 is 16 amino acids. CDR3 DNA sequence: TGTGCCAGCAGCCCTTTAAATATTGCCGCTAACAATGAGCAGTTCTTC. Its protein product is CASSPLNIAANNEQFF.

CDR3 bases: TGCGCCAGCAGCCAAGAAGTCGGGGGACACACCTTC. This encodes CASSQEVGGHTF. The V gene is TRBV4-1, the J gene TRBJ1-2, with D maybe TRBD1 (5 bases). The V gene's germline CDR1 is MGHRA and CDR2 YSYEKL. There are 12 residues in the CDR3. Trimming cost V 0 bases and J 12 bases, with 11 bases left between them.

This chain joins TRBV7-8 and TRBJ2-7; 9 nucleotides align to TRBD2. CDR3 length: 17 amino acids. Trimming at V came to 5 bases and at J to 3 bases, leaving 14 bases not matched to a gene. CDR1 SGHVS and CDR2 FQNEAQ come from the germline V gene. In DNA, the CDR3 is TGTGCCAGCAGCGTTGGTCTTCTAGCGGGGAGTAACTACGAGCAGTACTTC. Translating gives CASSVGLLAGSNYEQYF.

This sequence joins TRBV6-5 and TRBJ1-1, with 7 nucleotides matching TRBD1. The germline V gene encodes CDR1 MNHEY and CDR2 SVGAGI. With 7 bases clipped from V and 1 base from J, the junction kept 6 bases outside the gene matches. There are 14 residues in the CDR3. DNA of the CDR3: TGTGCCAGCACCCCAGGGGGGTCGAACACTGAAGCTTTCTTT. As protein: CASTPGGSNTEAFF.

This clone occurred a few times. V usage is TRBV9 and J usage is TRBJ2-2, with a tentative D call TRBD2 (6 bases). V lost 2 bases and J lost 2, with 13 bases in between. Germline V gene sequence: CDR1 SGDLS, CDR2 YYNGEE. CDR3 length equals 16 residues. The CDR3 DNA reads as TGTGCCAGCAGCGTCTTCTCGGGAGCCAACACCGGGGAGCTGTTTTTT. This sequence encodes CASSVFSGANTGELFF.

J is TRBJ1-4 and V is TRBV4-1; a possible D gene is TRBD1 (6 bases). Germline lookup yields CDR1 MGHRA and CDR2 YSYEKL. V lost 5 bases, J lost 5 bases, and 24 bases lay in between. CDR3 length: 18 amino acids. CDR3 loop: CASSSPGRGPQQNEKLFF. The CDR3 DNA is TGCGCCAGCAGCAGCCCCGGCAGGGGTCCTCAGCAGAATGAAAAACTGTTTTTT.

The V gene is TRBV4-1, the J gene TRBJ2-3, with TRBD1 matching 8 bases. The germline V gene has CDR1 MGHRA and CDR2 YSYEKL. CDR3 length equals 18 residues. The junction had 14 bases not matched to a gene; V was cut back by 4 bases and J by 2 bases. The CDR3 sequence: CASSLKTPGQVNTDTQYF. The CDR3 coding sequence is TGCGCCAGCAGCCTAAAGACCCCGGGACAGGTGAACACAGATACGCAGTATTTT.

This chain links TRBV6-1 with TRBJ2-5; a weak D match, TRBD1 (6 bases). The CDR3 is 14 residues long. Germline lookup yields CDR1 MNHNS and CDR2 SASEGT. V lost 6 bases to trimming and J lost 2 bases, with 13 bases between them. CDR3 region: CASRNSGVQETQYF. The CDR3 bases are TGTGCCAGCAGAAACTCAGGGGTTCAAGAGACCCAGTACTTC.

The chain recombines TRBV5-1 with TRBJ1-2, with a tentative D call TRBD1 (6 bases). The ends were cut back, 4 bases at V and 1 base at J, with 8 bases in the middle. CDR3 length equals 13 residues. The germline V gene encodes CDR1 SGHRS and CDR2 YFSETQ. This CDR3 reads CASSQQGNYGYTF. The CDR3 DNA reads TGCGCCAGCAGCCAACAGGGTAACTATGGCTACACCTTC.

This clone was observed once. CDR3 protein: CASSMDRVGDTQYF. The CDR3 coding sequence is TGTGCCAGTAGTATGGACAGGGTTGGAGATACGCAGTATTTT. The rearrangement links TRBV19 to TRBJ2-3; 8 nucleotides match TRBD1. The CDR3 has 14 residues. Germline-derived CDR1 and CDR2 are LNHDA and SQIVND (reference sequence). V trimming: 3 bases; J trimming: 5 bases; junction bases outside the gene matches: 4.

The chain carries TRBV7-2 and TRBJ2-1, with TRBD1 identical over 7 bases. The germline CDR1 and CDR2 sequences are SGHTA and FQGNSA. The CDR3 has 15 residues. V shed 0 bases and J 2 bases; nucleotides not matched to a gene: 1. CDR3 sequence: CASSLAQGAYNEQFF. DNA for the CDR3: TGTGCCAGCAGCTTAGCGCAGGGGGCCTACAATGAGCAGTTCTTC. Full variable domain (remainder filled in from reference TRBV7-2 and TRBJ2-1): GAGVSQSPSNKVTEKGKDVELRCDPISGHTALYWYRQSLGQGLEFLIYFQGNSAPDKSGLPSDRFSAERTGGSVSTLTIQRTQQEDSAVYLCASSLAQGAYNEQFFGPGTRLTVL.

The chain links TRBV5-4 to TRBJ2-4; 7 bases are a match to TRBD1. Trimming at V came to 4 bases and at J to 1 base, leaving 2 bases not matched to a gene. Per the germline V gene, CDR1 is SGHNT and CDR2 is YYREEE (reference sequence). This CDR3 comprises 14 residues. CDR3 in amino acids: CASSEQGAKNIQYF. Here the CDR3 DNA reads TGTGCCAGCAGCGAACAGGGGGCCAAAAACATTCAGTACTTC. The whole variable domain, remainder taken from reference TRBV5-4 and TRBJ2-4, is ETGVTQSPTHLIKTRGQQVTLRCSSQSGHNTVSWYQQALGQGPQFIFQYYREEENGRGNFPPRFSGLQFPNYSSELNVNALELDDSALYLCASSEQGAKNIQYFGAGTRLSVL.

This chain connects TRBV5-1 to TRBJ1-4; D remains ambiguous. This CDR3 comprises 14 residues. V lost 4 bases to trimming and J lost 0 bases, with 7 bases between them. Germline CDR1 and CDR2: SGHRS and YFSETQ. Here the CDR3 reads CASSATATNEKLFF. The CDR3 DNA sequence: TGCGCCAGCAGCGCCACTGCAACTAATGAAAAACTGTTTTTT.

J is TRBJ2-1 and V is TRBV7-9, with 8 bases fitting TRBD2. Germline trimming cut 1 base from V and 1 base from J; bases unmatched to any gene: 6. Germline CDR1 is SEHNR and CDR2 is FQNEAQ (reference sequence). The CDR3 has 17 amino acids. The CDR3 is CASSLGAGGFSYNEQFF. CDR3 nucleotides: TGTGCCAGCAGCTTAGGGGCGGGAGGCTTTTCCTACAATGAGCAGTTCTTC.

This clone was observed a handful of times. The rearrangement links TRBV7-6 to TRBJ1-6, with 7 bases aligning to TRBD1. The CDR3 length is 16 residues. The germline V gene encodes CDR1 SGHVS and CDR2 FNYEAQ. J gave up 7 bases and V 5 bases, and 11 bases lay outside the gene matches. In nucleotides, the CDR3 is TGTGCCAGCAGCCCCAGCTCCGTGACAGGGAATTCACCCCTCCACTTT. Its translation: CASSPSSVTGNSPLHF.

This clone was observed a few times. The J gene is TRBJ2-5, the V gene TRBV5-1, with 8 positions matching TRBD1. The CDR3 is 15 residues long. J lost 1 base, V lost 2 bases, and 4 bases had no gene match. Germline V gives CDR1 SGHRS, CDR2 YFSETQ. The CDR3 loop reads CASSLGQGGQETQYF. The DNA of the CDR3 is TGCGCCAGCAGCTTAGGACAGGGAGGCCAAGAGACCCAGTACTTC. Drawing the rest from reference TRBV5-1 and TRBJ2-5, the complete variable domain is KAGVTQTPRYLIKTRGQQVTLSCSPISGHRSVSWYQQTPGQGLQFLFEYFSETQRNKGNFPGRFSGRQFSNSRSEMNVSTLELGDSALYLCASSLGQGGQETQYFGPGTRLLVL.

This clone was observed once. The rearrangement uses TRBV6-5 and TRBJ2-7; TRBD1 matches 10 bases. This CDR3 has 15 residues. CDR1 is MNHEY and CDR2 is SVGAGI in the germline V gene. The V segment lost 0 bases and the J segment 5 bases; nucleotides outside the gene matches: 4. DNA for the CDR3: TGTGCCAGCAGTTACTCAGGGACAGGGGTCGACGAGCAGTACTTC. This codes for CASSYSGTGVDEQYF.